One T cell receptor (beta chain) is described in this entry. The antigen is undetermined. The data originate from a study of OX40 agonist ivuxolimab in advanced cancers. Whole-study context: Given to patients was ivuxolimab, an agonistic anti-OX40 (CD134) antibody. Administration of intravenous ivuxolimab to patients occurred every 2 weeks at 0.01 to 10 mg/kg. Regarding the study as a whole: Blood T cells, both CD4+ and CD8+, expanded clonally by week 6 at 0.1 to 3.0 mg/kg. Compared with CD4+, CD8+ T cells on average had more expanded clones.

There are 16 residues in the CDR3. Trimming cost V 5 bases and J 0 bases, with 16 bases left between them. Germline CDR1 and CDR2: LGHNA and YNFKEQ. Sequencing was performed with immunoSEQ multiplex PCR; in TCRdb, only in-frame clones are kept and a portion is missing. The top ten hold approximately 8% of the sample, which has some 70,000 clones, 75% to 90% seen once. V is TRBV4-2 and J is TRBJ1-2; D possibly corresponds to TRBD1 (6 bases). The sequence was collected from an adult with an advanced solid tumor such as melanoma, head and neck, liver or kidney cancer. The sample in question was CD4+ or CD8+ T cells sorted from blood, obtained in a trial of the OX40 agonist ivuxolimab. CDR3 sequence: CASSRGHQVPNYGYTF. The CDR3 DNA sequence: TGTGCCAGCAGCAGGGGACACCAGGTTCCTAACTATGGCTACACCTTC.